This TCR beta chain comes out of a study of blood T cell repertoires in COVID-19. Study-wide background: Italy, Spain and the United States were the sources of the convalescent and acute COVID-19 samples. Sources were T cells, B-cell-depleted T cells, or PBMCs; the material itself was cDNA or gDNA.

Trimming stripped 1 base from V and 7 bases from J, with 16 bases between. Germline values: CDR1 LGHDT, CDR2 YNNKEL (reference sequence). The CDR3 runs 15 residues. Assay used: immunoSEQ multiplex PCR; TCRdb lists only in-frame clones, some missing. This table has some 68,000 clones, roughly 87% appearing once. This rearrangement joins TRBV3-1 (or the pseudogene TRBV3-2) to TRBJ1-2; D is undetermined. Sequences were obtained from peripheral blood. The clonotype was recovered from a man in his forties or fifties with active COVID-19. Here the CDR3 reads CASSQANVESGGYTF. CDR3 DNA sequence: TGTGCCAGCAGCCAAGCCAATGTCGAATCCGGTGGCTACACCTTC.